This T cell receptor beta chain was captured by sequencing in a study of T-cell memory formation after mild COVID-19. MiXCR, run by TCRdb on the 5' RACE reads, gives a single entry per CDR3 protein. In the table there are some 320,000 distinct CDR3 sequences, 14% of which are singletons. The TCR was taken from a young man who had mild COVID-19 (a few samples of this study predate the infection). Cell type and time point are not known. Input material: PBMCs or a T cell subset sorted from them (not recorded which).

The CDR3 loop reads CASSREANLNTEAFF. The CDR3 DNA sequence: TGTGCCAGCTCCCGAGAGGCCAACCTGAACACTGAAGCTTTCTTT. This rearrangement joins TRBV18 to TRBJ1-1; D gene ambiguous. The germline V gene encodes CDR1 KGHSH and CDR2 LQKENI. Trimming shortened V by 6 bases and J by 0 bases, and 14 bases separated the two germline ends. CDR3 size: 15 residues.